This TCR beta chain came from a study of blood T cell repertoires in COVID-19. The germline gives CDR1 SGHRS, CDR2 YFSETQ. The junction had 10 bases not matched to a gene; V was cut back by 1 base and J by 6 bases. This CDR3 spans 17 amino acids. The data were produced by immunoSEQ multiplex PCR, yet TCRdb's version contains in-frame clones alone and is incomplete. The sample gives around 300,000 clones, around 87% of which show up once; approximately 5.3% is in the top ten. The clonotype was recovered from a woman aged 25-40 years who had recovered from COVID-19. Sequences were obtained from PBMCs or T cells enriched from blood (not recorded which). The V gene is TRBV5-1, the J gene TRBJ2-1, with 10 bases that match TRBD2. Written as DNA, the CDR3 is TGCGCCAGCAGCTTGTTGACACCCGGGACTAGCGCCAATGAGCAGTTCTTC. Its protein product is CASSLLTPGTSANEQFF.